These 16 T cell receptor beta chains were sequenced from one sample in a study of blood T cells in healthy people across ages. A sample-barcoded 5' primer and a J-beta primer mix were used in a second PCR of roughly 7 to 11 cycles. TCRdb independently ran MiXCR on the 5' RACE reads; one entry per CDR3 protein. The sample records 650,000 to 700,000 distinct CDR3 sequences, 32% being singletons. What was sequenced was blood. These receptors were collected from a woman aged 80 or over in good health.

Many counts were recorded for this clonotype. The V and J genes are TRBV4-2 and TRBJ2-7; 8 positions match TRBD2. Germline loops: CDR1 LGHNA, CDR2 YNFKEQ. J was trimmed by 7 bases and V by 0 bases; bases with no gene match: 5. This CDR3 comprises 14 residues. This chain's CDR3 is CASSQDAGGIEQYF. The CDR3 nucleotides read TGTGCCAGCAGCCAAGATGCGGGGGGCATAGAGCAGTACTTC.

This clonotype was found many times. The CDR3 is CSASGWGSTDTQYF. CDR3 sequence (DNA): TGCAGTGCTAGTGGGTGGGGAAGCACAGATACGCAGTATTTT. The chain joins TRBV20-1 to TRBJ2-3; no clear D gene. The CDR3 contains 14 residues. Deletions cut 3 bases from V and 0 bases from J, with 10 bases between. The germline gives CDR1 DFQATT, CDR2 SNEGSKA (reference sequence).

The chain carries TRBV20-1 and TRBJ2-7; 7 bases are a match to TRBD1. CDR3 size: 15 residues. The germline CDR1 and CDR2 sequences are DFQATT and SNEGSKA (reference sequence). V dropped 5 bases and J dropped 0; count of bases not matched to a gene: 10. The CDR3 is CSAPASHRGSYEQYF. For the CDR3, the DNA is TGCAGTGCTCCCGCGAGTCACAGGGGCTCCTACGAGCAGTACTTC.

This clonotype was counted many times. The rearrangement uses TRBV6-2 or TRBV6-3 and TRBJ1-2, with 8 positions matching TRBD1. The CDR3 is made up of 14 amino acids. V trimming: 7 bases; J trimming: 7 bases; junction bases outside the gene matches: 11. From germline, CDR1 is MNHEY and CDR2 SVGEGT. In DNA, the CDR3 is TGTGCCAGCACCCCTCAGGGGGCTGGTGGTGGCTACACCTTC. Amino acids: CASTPQGAGGGYTF.

Comments on this clonotype: A read error is possible here, since a much larger clone lies one base away. The rearrangement uses TRBV20-1 and TRBJ2-5; a weak D match, TRBD1 (5 bases). Trimming left V 6 bases short and J 11 bases short, with 22 bases between. The CDR3 has 13 amino acids. Germline V gives CDR1 DFQATT, CDR2 SNEGSKA (reference sequence). CDR3 DNA: TGCAGTGCGCCAGACAGTAGCTCCTACGGGCAGTACTTC. Translated: CSAPDSSSYGQYF.

This chain connects TRBV7-2 to TRBJ1-2, with D uncertain. CDR1 and CDR2 from the germline V gene are SGHTA and FQGNSA. The V end was cut by 5 bases, the J end by 4 bases, with 14 bases between. The CDR3 length is 14 residues. The CDR3 is CASSHRALGYGYTF. The DNA of the CDR3 is TGTGCCAGCAGCCACCGGGCCTTAGGCTATGGCTACACCTTC.

The chain combines TRBV30 with TRBJ1-1; TRBD1 matches at 7 bases. V shed 3 bases, J shed 5 bases, and the junction held 6 bases outside the gene matches. This CDR3 region has 13 residues. The germline V gene encodes CDR1 GTSNPN and CDR2 SVGIG (reference sequence). The CDR3 DNA reads as TGTGCCTGGAGCAGAGGGGGCGAAACTGAAGCTTTCTTT. Translation gives CAWSRGGETEAFF.

There are many counts of this clonotype. The rearrangement links TRBV15 to TRBJ1-5; 7 bases are a match to TRBD1. The CDR3 consists of 13 residues. V was pared by 9 bases and J by 3 bases, with 5 bases of the junction left unmatched. Germline V gene lookup returns CDR1 LNHNV and CDR2 YYDKDF (reference sequence). The CDR3, as DNA: TGTGCCACGGGACAGATACCCAATCAGCCCCAGCATTTT. Translating gives CATGQIPNQPQHF.

This clonotype was picked up many times. The chain's CDR3 is CASSLFGGLAKNIQYF. CDR3 bases: TGTGCCAGCAGCTTATTCGGGGGGTTGGCCAAAAACATTCAGTACTTC. The chain employs TRBV7-2 and TRBJ2-4, with TRBD2 identical over 7 bases. The CDR3 extends over 16 amino acids. From germline, CDR1 is SGHTA and CDR2 FQGNSA. Trimming took 2 bases from V and 1 from J; bases not matched to a gene: 5. The full variable domain, its missing parts supplied by reference TRBV7-2 and TRBJ2-4, is GAGVSQSPSNKVTEKGKDVELRCDPISGHTALYWYRQSLGQGLEFLIYFQGNSAPDKSGLPSDRFSAERTGGSVSTLTIQRTQQEDSAVYLCASSLFGGLAKNIQYFGAGTRLSVL.

This clonotype was observed at least ten times. The CDR3 nucleotides read TGTGCCTGGGCCGGGACAGGTGATTACTACGAGCAGTACTTC. Translated: CAWAGTGDYYEQYF. V usage is TRBV30 and J usage is TRBJ2-7; 8 bases align to TRBD1. Germline V gives CDR1 GTSNPN, CDR2 SVGIG (reference sequence). The V gene end was trimmed by 5 bases and the J gene end by 3 bases; junction bases not matched to a gene: 9. This CDR3 is 14 amino acids long.

This clonotype has at least ten counts. The V and J genes are TRBV27 and TRBJ2-3; 10 positions match TRBD1. J lost 4 bases, V lost 5 bases, and 9 bases had no gene match. CDR3 length equals 16 residues. CDR1 MNHEY and CDR2 SMNVEV come from the germline V gene (reference sequence). CDR3 region: CASSTWTGTGADTQYF. In DNA form, the CDR3 reads TGTGCCAGCAGTACTTGGACAGGGACAGGGGCAGATACGCAGTATTTT.

The gene calls are TRBV7-2 and TRBJ2-5; D tentatively fits TRBD1 or TRBD2 (6 bases each). The tail of the sequence fits TRBJ2-4 better, so the J call may be wrong. Looked up from germline, CDR1 is SGHTA and CDR2 is FQGNSA. This CDR3 has 16 amino acids. DNA of the CDR3: TGTGCCAGCAGCGGAACAGGGAGGCTGGCCAAAAACATTCAGTACTTC. Encoded protein: CASSGTGRLAKNIQYF.

This clonotype showed up many times. This chain uses TRBV4-2 with TRBJ2-6; D is undetermined. Germline assignment: CDR1 LGHNA and CDR2 YNFKEQ. The CDR3 extends over 14 amino acids. The germline V and J ends were trimmed by 3 bases and 1 base, with 4 bases remaining between them. This CDR3 reads CASSQLSGANVLTF. CDR3 coding DNA: TGTGCCAGCAGCCAGCTGTCTGGGGCCAACGTCCTGACTTTC.

This clonotype was seen at least ten times. The chain links TRBV7-9 to TRBJ1-2, with 7 bases identical to TRBD1. This CDR3 has 16 amino acids. Germline V gene sequence: CDR1 SEHNR, CDR2 FQNEAQ (reference sequence). V was pared by 0 bases and J by 3 bases, with 7 bases of the junction left unmatched. In DNA form, the CDR3 reads TGTGCCAGCAGCTTAGCAGGGGGCCCCAGGCACTATGGCTACACCTTC. This codes for CASSLAGGPRHYGYTF.

This clonotype turned up a few times. The chain joins TRBV7-9 to TRBJ2-5; 13 bases are a match to TRBD2. This CDR3 is built from 16 residues. Germline CDR1 reads SEHNR; CDR2 reads FQNEAQ (reference sequence). Unmatched junction bases numbered 13, after V lost 4 bases and J lost 11 bases. CDR3 sequence: CASSYTSGGAYNEQYF. The CDR3 DNA reads TGTGCCAGCAGCTACACTAGCGGGGGGGCCTACAATGAGCAGTACTTC.

The chain uses TRBV5-1 and TRBJ2-7, with D possibly matching TRBD1 (6 bases). Trimming shortened V by 0 bases and J by 2 bases, and 15 bases separated the two germline ends. CDR1 is SGHRS, CDR2 YFSETQ, per germline. CDR3 length: 16 amino acids. CDR3: CASSLGQGLATYEQYF. CDR3 bases: TGCGCCAGCAGCTTGGGGCAGGGGTTGGCGACCTACGAGCAGTACTTC.